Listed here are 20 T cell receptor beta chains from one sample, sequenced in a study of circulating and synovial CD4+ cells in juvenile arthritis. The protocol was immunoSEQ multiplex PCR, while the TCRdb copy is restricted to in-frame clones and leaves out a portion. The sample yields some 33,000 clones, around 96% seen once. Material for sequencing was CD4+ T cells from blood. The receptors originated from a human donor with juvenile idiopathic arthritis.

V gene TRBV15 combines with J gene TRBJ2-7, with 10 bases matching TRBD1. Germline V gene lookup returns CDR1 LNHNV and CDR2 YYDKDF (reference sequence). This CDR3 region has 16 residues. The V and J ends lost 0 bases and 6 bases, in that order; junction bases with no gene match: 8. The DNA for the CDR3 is TGTGCCACCAGCAGAGATCGGGAGACAGGGGGCCGCGAGCAGTACTTC. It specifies CATSRDRETGGREQYF.

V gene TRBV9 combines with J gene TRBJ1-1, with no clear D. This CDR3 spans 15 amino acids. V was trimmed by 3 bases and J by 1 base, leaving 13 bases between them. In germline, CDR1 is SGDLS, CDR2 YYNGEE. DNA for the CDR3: TGTGCCAGCAGCGCACCACCGGGTGAGAACACTGAAGCTTTCTTT. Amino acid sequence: CASSAPPGENTEAFF.

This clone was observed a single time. CDR3 bases: TGCGCCAGCGGGGGGACTAGCGGGGTCCGGCAGTTCTTC. As protein: CASGGTSGVRQFF. The V gene is TRBV5-1, the J gene TRBJ2-1; TRBD2 aligns across 13 bases. Looked up from germline, CDR1 is SGHRS and CDR2 is YFSETQ. V lost 7 bases, J lost 12 bases, and 7 bases stayed unmatched. This CDR3 is built from 13 residues.

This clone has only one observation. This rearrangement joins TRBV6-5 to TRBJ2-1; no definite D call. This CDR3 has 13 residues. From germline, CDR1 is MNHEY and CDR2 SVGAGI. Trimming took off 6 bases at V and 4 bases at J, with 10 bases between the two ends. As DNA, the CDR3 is TGTGCCAGCAGACCCACAATATACAATGAGCAGTTCTTC. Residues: CASRPTIYNEQFF.

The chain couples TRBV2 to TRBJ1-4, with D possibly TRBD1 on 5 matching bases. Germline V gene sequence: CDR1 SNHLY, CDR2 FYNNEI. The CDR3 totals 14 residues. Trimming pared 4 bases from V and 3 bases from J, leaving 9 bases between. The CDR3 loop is CASSGRVPNEKLFF. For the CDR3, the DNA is TGTGCCAGCAGTGGCAGGGTTCCTAATGAAAAACTGTTTTTT.

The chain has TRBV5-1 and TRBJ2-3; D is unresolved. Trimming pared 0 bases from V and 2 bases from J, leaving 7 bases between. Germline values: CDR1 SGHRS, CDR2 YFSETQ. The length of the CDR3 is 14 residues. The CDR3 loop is CASSLELTTDTQYF. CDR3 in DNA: TGCGCCAGCAGCTTGGAACTCACCACAGATACGCAGTATTTT. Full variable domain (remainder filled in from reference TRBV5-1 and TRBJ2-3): KAGVTQTPRYLIKTRGQQVTLSCSPISGHRSVSWYQQTPGQGLQFLFEYFSETQRNKGNFPGRFSGRQFSNSRSEMNVSTLELGDSALYLCASSLELTTDTQYFGPGTRLTVL.

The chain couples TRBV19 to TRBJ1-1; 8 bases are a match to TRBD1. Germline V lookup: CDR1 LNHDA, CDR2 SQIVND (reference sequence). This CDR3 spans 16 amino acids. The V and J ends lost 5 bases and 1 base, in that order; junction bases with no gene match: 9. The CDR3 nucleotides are TGTGCCAGTAGTGAACAGGGGGGTTCGGGGAACACTGAAGCTTTCTTT. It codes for CASSEQGGSGNTEAFF.

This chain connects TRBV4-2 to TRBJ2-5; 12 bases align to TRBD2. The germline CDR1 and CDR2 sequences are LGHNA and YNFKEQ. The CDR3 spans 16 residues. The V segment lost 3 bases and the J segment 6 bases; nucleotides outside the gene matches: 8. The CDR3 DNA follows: TGTGCCAGCAGCCACCCGACTAGCGGGGGTCCCAAGACCCAGTACTTC. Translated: CASSHPTSGGPKTQYF.

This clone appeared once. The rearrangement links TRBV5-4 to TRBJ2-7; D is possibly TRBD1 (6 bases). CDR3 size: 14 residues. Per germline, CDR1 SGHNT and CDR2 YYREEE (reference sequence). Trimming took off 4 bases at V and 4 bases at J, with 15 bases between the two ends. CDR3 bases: TGTGCCAGCAGCCACTCTGGGGGCGAGTACGAGCAGTACTTC. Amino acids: CASSHSGGEYEQYF.

The CDR3 DNA follows: TGTGCCAGCAGTTTTACGGTGAGCTATGGCTACACCTTC. It encodes CASSFTVSYGYTF. The chain carries TRBV27 and TRBJ1-2, with no clear D. Per the germline V gene, CDR1 is MNHEY and CDR2 is SMNVEV (reference sequence). V was trimmed by 3 bases and J by 4 bases, leaving 9 bases between them. The CDR3 totals 13 residues.

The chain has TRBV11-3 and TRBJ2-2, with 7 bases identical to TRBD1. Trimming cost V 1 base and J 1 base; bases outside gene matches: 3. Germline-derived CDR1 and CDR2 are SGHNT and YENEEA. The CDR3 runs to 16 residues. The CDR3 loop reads CASSLGRQGNTGELFF. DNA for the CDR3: TGTGCCAGCAGCTTAGGACGACAGGGGAACACCGGGGAGCTGTTTTTT.

Written as DNA, the CDR3 is TGTGCCAGCAGCTTAGATCCCCTCAATGAGCAGTTCTTC. It specifies CASSLDPLNEQFF. V gene TRBV11-2 combines with J gene TRBJ2-1, with D hard to call. The CDR3 has 13 amino acids. Germline CDR1 and CDR2: SGHAT and FQNNGV. V was clipped by 0 bases and J by 6 bases, with 6 bases between them.

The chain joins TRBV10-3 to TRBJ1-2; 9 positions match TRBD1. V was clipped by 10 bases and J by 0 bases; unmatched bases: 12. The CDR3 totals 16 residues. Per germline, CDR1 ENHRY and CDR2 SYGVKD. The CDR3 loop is CATSGPGQGSNYGYTF. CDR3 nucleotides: TGTGCCACCTCCGGTCCGGGACAGGGTTCTAACTATGGCTACACCTTC.

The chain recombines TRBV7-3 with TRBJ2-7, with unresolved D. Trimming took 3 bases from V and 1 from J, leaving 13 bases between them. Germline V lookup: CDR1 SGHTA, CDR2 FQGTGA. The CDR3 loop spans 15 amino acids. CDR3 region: CASSFGPGSSYEQYF. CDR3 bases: TGTGCCAGCAGCTTTGGTCCAGGTTCTTCCTACGAGCAGTACTTC.

The CDR3 DNA reads as TGTGCCAGCACTCCCGCCAGGGCCCACGAGCAGTACTTC. Protein sequence: CASTPARAHEQYF. The chain employs TRBV6-1 and TRBJ2-7, with TRBD1 as a possible D gene (5 bases). The CDR3 totals 13 residues. Germline CDR1 and CDR2: MNHNS and SASEGT. V was cut by 7 bases and J by 5 bases, with 15 bases left in between.

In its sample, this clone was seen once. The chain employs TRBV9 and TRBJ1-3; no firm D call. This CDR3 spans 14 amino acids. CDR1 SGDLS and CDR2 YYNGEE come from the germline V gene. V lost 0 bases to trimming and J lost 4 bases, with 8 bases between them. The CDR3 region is CASSVDMTGNTIYF. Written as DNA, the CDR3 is TGTGCCAGCAGCGTAGATATGACAGGAAACACCATATATTTT. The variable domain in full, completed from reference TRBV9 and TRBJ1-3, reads DSGVTQTPKHLITATGQRVTLRCSPRSGDLSVYWYQQSLDQGLQFLIQYYNGEERAKGNILERFSAQQFPDLHSELNLSSLELGDSALYFCASSVDMTGNTIYFGEGSWLTVV.

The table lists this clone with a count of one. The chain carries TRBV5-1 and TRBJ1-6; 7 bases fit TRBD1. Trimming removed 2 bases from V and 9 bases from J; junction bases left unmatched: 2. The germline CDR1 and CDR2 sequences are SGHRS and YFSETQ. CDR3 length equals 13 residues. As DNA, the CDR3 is TGCGCCAGCAGCTTTGACAGGGTTTCACCCCTCCACTTT. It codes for CASSFDRVSPLHF.

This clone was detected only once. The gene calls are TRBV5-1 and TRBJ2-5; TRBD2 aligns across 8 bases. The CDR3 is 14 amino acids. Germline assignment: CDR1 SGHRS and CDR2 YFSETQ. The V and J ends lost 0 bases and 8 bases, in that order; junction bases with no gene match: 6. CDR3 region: CASSLAGGANTQYF. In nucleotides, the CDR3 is TGCGCCAGCAGCTTGGCGGGGGGGGCGAATACCCAGTACTTC.

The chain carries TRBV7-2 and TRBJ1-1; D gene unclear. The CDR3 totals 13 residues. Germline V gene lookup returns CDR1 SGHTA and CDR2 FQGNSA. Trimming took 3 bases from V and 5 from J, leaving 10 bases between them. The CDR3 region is CASSLWAATEAFF. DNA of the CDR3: TGTGCCAGCAGCTTGTGGGCAGCAACTGAAGCTTTCTTT. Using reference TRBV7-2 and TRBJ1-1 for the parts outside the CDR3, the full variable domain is GAGVSQSPSNKVTEKGKDVELRCDPISGHTALYWYRQSLGQGLEFLIYFQGNSAPDKSGLPSDRFSAERTGGSVSTLTIQRTQQEDSAVYLCASSLWAATEAFFGQGTRLTVV.

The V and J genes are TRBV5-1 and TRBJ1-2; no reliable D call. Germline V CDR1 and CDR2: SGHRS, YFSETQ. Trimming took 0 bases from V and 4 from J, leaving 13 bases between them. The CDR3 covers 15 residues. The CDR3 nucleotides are TGCGCCAGCAGCTTGGACCAGCGAGTCCTCTATGGCTACACCTTC. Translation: CASSLDQRVLYGYTF.